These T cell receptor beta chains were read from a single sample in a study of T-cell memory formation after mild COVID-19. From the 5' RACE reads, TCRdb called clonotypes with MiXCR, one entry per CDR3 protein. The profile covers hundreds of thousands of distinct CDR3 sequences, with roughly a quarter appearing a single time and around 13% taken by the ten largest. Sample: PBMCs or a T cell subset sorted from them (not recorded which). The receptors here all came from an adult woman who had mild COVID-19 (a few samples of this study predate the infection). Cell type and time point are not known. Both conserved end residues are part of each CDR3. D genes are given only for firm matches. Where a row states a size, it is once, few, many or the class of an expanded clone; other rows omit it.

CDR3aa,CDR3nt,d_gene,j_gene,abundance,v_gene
CASSLGAGTTDEKLFF,TGTGCCAGCAGCTTAGGAGCCGGGACAACGGATGAAAAACTGTTTTTT,.,TRBJ1-4,few,TRBV7-8
CASRMGQPETQYF,TGTGCCAGCAGAATGGGACAGCCAGAGACCCAGTACTTC,TRBD1,TRBJ2-5,many,TRBV7-9
CASSVSSGGRETQYF,TGTGCCAGCAGCGTAAGCTCCGGGGGTCGGGAGACCCAGTACTTC,.,TRBJ2-5,.,TRBV9
CASTYTTGELFF,TGTGCCAGCACCTATACCACCGGGGAGCTGTTTTTT,.,TRBJ2-2,.,TRBV6-6
CASRSQLNTEAFF,TGTGCCAGCCGGTCCCAATTGAACACTGAAGCTTTCTTT,.,TRBJ1-1,.,TRBV27
CASSLGPGLDSYEQYF,TGTGCCAGCAGCCTCGGACCGGGACTAGACTCCTACGAGCAGTACTTC,TRBD2,TRBJ2-7,.,TRBV9
CASSSLGPDEQYF,TGTGCCAGCAGTTCCCTGGGACCAGACGAGCAGTACTTC,.,TRBJ2-7,few,TRBV27
CSARADGVWTEAFF,TGCAGTGCTAGAGCAGACGGGGTATGGACTGAAGCTTTCTTT,.,TRBJ1-1,few,TRBV20-1
CASSRTGRRVNTEAFF,TGCGCCAGCAGCCGAACGGGCCGGCGAGTGAACACTGAAGCTTTCTTT,.,TRBJ1-1,.,TRBV4-1
CSARDMEGALGYTF,TGCAGTGCTAGAGATATGGAGGGGGCTCTCGGCTACACCTTC,TRBD1,TRBJ1-2,.,TRBV20-1
CASSSEAGEYTGELFF,TGTGCCAGCAGCTCTGAAGCGGGGGAGTACACCGGGGAGCTGTTTTTT,TRBD2,TRBJ2-2,.,TRBV11-2
CATSREPQGGQFF,TGTGCCACCAGCAGAGAGCCTCAGGGCGGGCAGTTCTTC,.,TRBJ2-1,.,TRBV15
CSARDALYGYTF,TGCAGTGCTAGAGACGCACTTTACGGCTACACCTTC,.,TRBJ1-2,.,TRBV20-1
CSVGTASRYEQYF,TGCAGCGTTGGGACTGCCAGTCGCTACGAGCAGTACTTC,.,TRBJ2-7,.,TRBV29-1
CASSAGSYTDTQYF,TGTGCCAGCAGCGCCGGGAGCTACACAGATACGCAGTATTTT,.,TRBJ2-3,.,TRBV9
CASSPGGGSYEQYF,TGTGCCAGCAGCCCTGGCGGGGGGTCCTACGAGCAGTACTTC,TRBD2,TRBJ2-7,many,TRBV7-6
CASKSPVGGTQYF,TGTGCCAGCAAATCCCCGGTGGGGGGGACCCAGTACTTC,.,TRBJ2-5,.,TRBV6-5
CASRRDGNMNTEAFF,TGTGCCAGCAGAAGGGACGGAAACATGAACACTGAAGCTTTCTTT,.,TRBJ1-1,few,TRBV6-5
CASASTAPSYNEQFF,TGTGCCAGCGCCTCCACGGCCCCTTCCTACAATGAGCAGTTCTTC,.,TRBJ2-1,many,TRBV7-9
CSVPGQGVGTYNEQFF,TGCAGCGTACCGGGACAGGGGGTAGGCACCTACAATGAGCAGTTCTTC,TRBD1,TRBJ2-1,.,TRBV29-1
CASSSSDRAYEQYF,TGTGCCAGCAGTTCCTCGGACAGGGCCTACGAGCAGTACTTC,TRBD1,TRBJ2-7,few,TRBV6-5
CASSMDRMNTEAFF,TGTGCCAGCTCGATGGACAGGATGAACACTGAAGCTTTCTTT,TRBD1,TRBJ1-1,.,TRBV18
CASSLDSGVRTDTQYF,TGCGCCAGCAGCTTGGACTCGGGGGTCCGCACAGATACGCAGTATTTT,.,TRBJ2-3,.,TRBV5-1
CATTGDRGKETQYF,TGTGCCACCACAGGGGACAGGGGGAAAGAGACCCAGTACTTC,TRBD1,TRBJ2-5,.,TRBV2
CASSLTGGLSNEKLFF,TGCGCCAGCAGCTTGACAGGGGGCTTGAGTAATGAAAAACTGTTTTTT,TRBD1,TRBJ1-4,.,TRBV5-1
CASSLGLRGYTF,TGTGCCAGCAGCCTCGGGTTGCGTGGCTACACCTTC,.,TRBJ1-2,few,TRBV12-3/TRBV12-4
CASSQQQGTEAFF,TGTGCCAGCAGCCAGCAACAGGGCACTGAAGCTTTCTTT,.,TRBJ1-1,.,TRBV11-2
CASSFFGAENTEAFF,TGTGCCAGCAGCTTTTTCGGGGCCGAGAACACTGAAGCTTTCTTT,.,TRBJ1-1,.,TRBV7-9
CATSRDRGEWNEQFF,TGTGCCACCAGCAGAGATCGTGGCGAATGGAATGAGCAGTTCTTC,.,TRBJ2-1,many,TRBV15
CASSKNEQFF,TGTGCCAGCAGCAAAAATGAGCAGTTCTTC,.,TRBJ2-1,once,TRBV21-1
CSVRLATSTDTQYF,TGCAGCGTAAGACTAGCGACTAGCACAGATACGCAGTATTTT,TRBD2,TRBJ2-3,.,TRBV29-1
CAWRSSGEKLFF,TGTGCCTGGAGGAGTAGCGGAGAAAAACTGTTTTTT,.,TRBJ1-4,few,TRBV30
CASSSGTLGGYTF,TGCGCCAGCAGCTCCGGGACCCTAGGTGGCTACACCTTC,.,TRBJ1-2,.,TRBV5-1
CSVRTGAQETQYF,TGCAGCGTACGGACAGGGGCTCAAGAGACCCAGTACTTC,TRBD1,TRBJ2-5,.,TRBV29-1
CASSTLGRGNNEQFF,TGTGCCAGCAGTACCTTGGGGCGGGGGAACAATGAGCAGTTCTTC,TRBD2,TRBJ2-1,.,TRBV6-5
CSVRSPQGRTDTQYF,TGCAGCGTGCGCTCGCCTCAAGGGCGAACAGATACGCAGTATTTT,.,TRBJ2-3,.,TRBV29-1
CASKEGNSPLHF,TGTGCCAGCAAGGAGGGTAATTCACCCCTCCACTTT,.,TRBJ1-6,.,TRBV6-6
CASSSPGLAGGYTGELFF,TGTGCCAGCAGTTCTCCGGGACTAGCGGGAGGTTACACCGGGGAGCTGTTTTTT,TRBD2,TRBJ2-2,few,TRBV12-3/TRBV12-4
CASSGGTVYGYTF,TGTGCCAGCAGTGGCGGGACAGTCTATGGCTACACCTTC,TRBD1,TRBJ1-2,.,TRBV25-1
CASSELVEGDTQYF,TGTGCCAGCAGTGAACTAGTGGAGGGAGATACGCAGTATTTT,.,TRBJ2-3,few,TRBV2
CASSSRDPRNTIYF,TGTGCCAGCAGCTCCCGGGATCCTCGAAACACCATATATTTT,.,TRBJ1-3,few,TRBV7-9
CATSRQGVNNEQFF,TGTGCCACCTCTCGCCAGGGGGTAAACAATGAGCAGTTCTTC,TRBD1,TRBJ2-1,.,TRBV7-8
CASRTGTSGPQYF,TGTGCCAGCAGGACCGGGACTAGCGGGCCGCAGTATTTT,TRBD2,TRBJ2-3,.,TRBV11-2
CASSIGRSYEQYF,TGTGCCAGTAGTATCGGCAGAAGCTACGAGCAGTACTTC,.,TRBJ2-7,few,TRBV19
CASSFGAEFKDEQFF,TGTGCCAGCAGCTTCGGGGCGGAATTTAAAGATGAGCAGTTCTTC,.,TRBJ2-1,many,TRBV7-3
CASSRTAVAADTQYF,TGTGCCAGCAGCCGGACAGCGGTAGCGGCCGATACGCAGTATTTT,.,TRBJ2-3,.,TRBV5-4
CASSYSSSGGAEGGYNEQFF,TGTGCCAGCAGTTACTCTTCTAGCGGGGGGGCCGAGGGAGGCTACAATGAGCAGTTCTTC,TRBD2,TRBJ2-1,many,TRBV6-2/TRBV6-3
CASSYSGLAGETQYF,TGTGCCAGCAGTTACTCAGGGCTAGCGGGAGAGACCCAGTACTTC,TRBD2,TRBJ2-5,.,TRBV6-5
CASSLMQGEQFF,TGTGCCAGCAGCTTAATGCAAGGTGAGCAGTTCTTC,.,TRBJ2-1,.,TRBV7-2
CASSPTGGRTDTQYF,TGTGCCAGCAGTCCGACAGGGGGCAGGACAGATACGCAGTATTTT,TRBD1,TRBJ2-3,few,TRBV12-3/TRBV12-4
CATRDSGGSYNEQFF,TGTGCCACCAGAGATAGCGGGGGCTCCTACAATGAGCAGTTCTTC,TRBD2,TRBJ2-1,many,TRBV24-1
CASSQGQGHGYTF,TGTGCCAGCAGCCAAGGACAGGGACATGGCTACACCTTC,TRBD1,TRBJ1-2,.,TRBV3-1
CASSQKVSGRTYNEQFF,TGCGCCAGCAGCCAGAAAGTTAGCGGGAGAACCTACAATGAGCAGTTCTTC,TRBD2,TRBJ2-1,.,TRBV4-3
CATSDLDSNLEQFF,TGTGCCACCAGTGATTTGGACTCTAATTTAGAGCAGTTCTTC,.,TRBJ2-1,.,TRBV24-1
CATSDPLGRNTGELFF,TGTGCCACCAGTGATCCCCTCGGCAGGAACACCGGGGAGCTGTTTTTT,.,TRBJ2-2,few,TRBV24-1
CATSRILAGGNKQYF,TGTGCCACCAGCAGGATACTAGCGGGGGGGAATAAGCAGTACTTC,TRBD2,TRBJ2-7,.,TRBV15
CASSSRRQGDSPLHF,TGTGCCAGCAGCTCGAGGCGACAGGGTGATTCACCCCTCCACTTT,TRBD1,TRBJ1-6,.,TRBV7-6
CAWSTGYSNQPQHF,TGTGCCTGGAGTACAGGGTATAGCAATCAGCCCCAGCATTTT,.,TRBJ1-5,.,TRBV30
CASSLYLGTDTQYF,TGTGCCAGCAGCTTATATCTAGGAACAGATACGCAGTATTTT,.,TRBJ2-3,.,TRBV7-2
CASSFAAQGQYF,TGTGCCAGCAGCTTCGCGGCCCAGGGGCAGTACTTC,.,TRBJ2-7,few,TRBV7-8